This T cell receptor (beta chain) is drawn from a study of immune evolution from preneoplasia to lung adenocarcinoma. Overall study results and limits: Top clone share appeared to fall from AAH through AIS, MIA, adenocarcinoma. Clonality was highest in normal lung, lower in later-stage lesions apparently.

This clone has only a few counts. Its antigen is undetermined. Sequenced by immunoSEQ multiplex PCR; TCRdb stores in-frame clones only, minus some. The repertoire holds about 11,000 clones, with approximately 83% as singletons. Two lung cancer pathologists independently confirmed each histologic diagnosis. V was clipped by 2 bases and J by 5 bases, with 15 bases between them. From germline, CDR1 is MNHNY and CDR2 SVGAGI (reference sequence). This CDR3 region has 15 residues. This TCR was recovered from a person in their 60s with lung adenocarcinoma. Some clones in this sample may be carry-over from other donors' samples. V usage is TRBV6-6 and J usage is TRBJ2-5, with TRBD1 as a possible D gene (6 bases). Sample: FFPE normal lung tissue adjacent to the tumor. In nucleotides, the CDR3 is TGTGCCAGCAGTTACAGGGGGACCCCTAGGGAGACCCAGTACTTC. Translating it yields CASSYRGTPRETQYF.